Listed below are T cell receptor beta chains from one sample, sequenced in a study of blood T cell repertoires in COVID-19. Repertoires were generated with immunoSEQ multiplex PCR, while TCRdb's copy carries only in-frame clones and drops some. The data contain some 300,000 clones, around 90% of them seen just once; the ten biggest clones take up 0.95% to 1.3%. The sequencing input was peripheral blood. These receptor sequences come from a woman in her 40s with COVID-19, enrolled during active disease. Both conserved end residues are part of each CDR3. Each record gives: CDR3 DNA, CDR3 protein, V gene, clone size, J gene, D gene. The D gene is left open where the match is weak. Not every row has a clone size; where given, it reads once, few, many or a size class.

TGCAATGCTAGTACAGGACAGGGGAAGGAGACCCAGTACTTC CNASTGQGKETQYF TRBV20-1 NA TRBJ2-5 TRBD1
TGTGCCTGGAGTGTCAGGGTGCACACTGAAGCTTTCTTT CAWSVRVHTEAFF TRBV30 NA TRBJ1-1 NA
TGTGCCAGCAGACGGCATCAGGGTAGGACTGAAGCTTTCTTT CASRRHQGRTEAFF TRBV28 NA TRBJ1-1 NA
TGCGCCAGCAGCTTTACCGACAGGAACACTGAAGCTTTCTTT CASSFTDRNTEAFF TRBV5-1 few TRBJ1-1 NA
TGTGCCTGGAGTGTACGAGGGAATGGCTACACCTTC CAWSVRGNGYTF TRBV30 NA TRBJ1-2 NA
TGTGCCAGCAGGAAAGACGGGGGGTACACTGAAGCTTTCTTT CASRKDGGYTEAFF TRBV2 NA TRBJ1-1 NA
TGTGCCAGCAGCCCCGGACTAGCGGGATTTTCAGATACGCAGTATTTT CASSPGLAGFSDTQYF TRBV5-4 NA TRBJ2-3 TRBD2
TGTGCCAGCAATTTTTTAGGGACTAACACAGATACGCAGTATTTT CASNFLGTNTDTQYF TRBV14 NA TRBJ2-3 TRBD2
TGTGCCAGCAGATCCAAGAGTTACACTGAAGCTTTCTTT CASRSKSYTEAFF TRBV6-5 NA TRBJ1-1 NA
TGTGCCAGCTCACCCGTAATTCCGGGACAGGAATTAAGCTACACCTTC CASSPVIPGQELSYTF TRBV18 NA TRBJ1-2 TRBD1
TGCGCCAGCATCCCGACCTTCTCGAGGCGTCCCTCCTACGAGCAGTACTTC CASIPTFSRRPSYEQYF TRBV10-1 NA TRBJ2-7 NA
TGCGCCAGCAGCCGCGGGGCAGCTCGAGGCACCGGGGAGCTGTTTTTT CASSRGAARGTGELFF TRBV5-1 NA TRBJ2-2 NA
TGTGCCAGCAGCTTGAAGCTGGCGGCAGGGGCCCTCTCTGGAAACACCATATATTTT CASSLKLAAGALSGNTIYF TRBV5-4 NA TRBJ1-3 NA
TGTGCCAGCAGGACAGGGGGAACTGAAGCTTTCTTT CASRTGGTEAFF TRBV28 NA TRBJ1-1 TRBD1
TGTGCCAGCAGCGCGGGACGCATCAATCAGCCCCAGCATTTT CASSAGRINQPQHF TRBV27 NA TRBJ1-5 NA
TGTGCCAGCAGTTCTCCCCTTGCGGGAGGCACAGATACGCAGTATTTT CASSSPLAGGTDTQYF TRBV6-2/TRBV6-3 NA TRBJ2-3 TRBD2
TGCGCCAGCAGCCTCGGGGGTGGGGACACCGGGGAGCTGTTTTTT CASSLGGGDTGELFF TRBV4-3 NA TRBJ2-2 NA
TGTGCCAGCAATCTAGCGTATAGCACAGATACGCAGTATTTT CASNLAYSTDTQYF TRBV2 NA TRBJ2-3 NA
TGCGCCAACCCAAAATCCGGCGGTGGAAACACCATATATTTT CANPKSGGGNTIYF TRBV10-1 NA TRBJ1-3 NA
TGTGCCAGCAGGGACATGGGGGCCAGGGCGCCAGCCTTC CASRDMGARAPAF TRBV6-5 NA TRBJ1-2 NA
TGTGCCAGCAGCACAAAGCCGGGGGGGGACAGGGTGGTAGACCCGACCCAGTACTTC CASSTKPGGDRVVDPTQYF TRBV7-8 NA TRBJ2-5 NA
TGTGCCAGCATCCCTAGGGGGAAGGGGGCAAATTCACCCCTCCACTTT CASIPRGKGANSPLHF TRBV28 NA TRBJ1-6 TRBD1
TGTGCCAGCAGATCCCTGGCGGGGTCCTCCTACGAGCAGTACTTC CASRSLAGSSYEQYF TRBV7-2 NA TRBJ2-7 NA